A selection of T cell receptor beta chains follows, all from one sample in a study of cytomegalovirus exposure and HLA in healthy donors. Sequenced by immunoSEQ multiplex PCR; TCRdb stores in-frame clones only, minus some. The data contain tens of thousands of clones, 70% to 90% of them singletons. What was sequenced was PBMCs. These receptors all stem from a male donor in good health and CMV-seronegative. The CDR3 runs from the conserved cysteine through the conserved F or W. The D gene is left open where the match is weak. Expanded clones are given a class, and other clones once, few, many or no size at all.

d_gene	v_gene	j_gene	abundance	CDR3aa	CDR3nt
TRBD1	TRBV7-2	TRBJ1-3	.	CASSRSRQGSGNTIYF	TGTGCCAGCAGCCGTTCAAGACAGGGGTCTGGAAACACCATATATTTT
TRBD1	TRBV29-1	TRBJ1-1	.	CSGGGQGMVAFF	TGCAGCGGGGGAGGACAGGGAATGGTTGCTTTCTTT
TRBD1	TRBV2	TRBJ2-5	.	CASSGQGQETQYF	TGTGCCAGCAGTGGACAGGGCCAAGAGACCCAGTACTTC
.	TRBV7-9	TRBJ2-7	.	CASSGAGTSEQYF	TGTGCCAGCAGCGGCGCCGGGACATCGGAGCAGTACTTC
.	TRBV29-1	TRBJ2-1	.	CSVEDSLSYNEQFF	TGCAGCGTTGAGGACAGTCTCAGCTACAATGAGCAGTTCTTC
.	TRBV6-5	TRBJ2-7	.	CASSFPQGEQYF	TGTGCCAGCAGTTTTCCCCAGGGGGAGCAGTACTTC
.	TRBV7-9	TRBJ2-2	.	CASSLANGNTGELFF	TGTGCCAGCAGCTTAGCGAACGGGAACACCGGGGAGCTGTTTTTT
.	TRBV6-5	TRBJ1-6	.	CASTLDRGNSPLHF	TGTGCCAGCACCTTAGATAGGGGGAATTCACCCCTCCACTTT
.	TRBV6-5	TRBJ1-2	.	CASSYGPRVDYGYTF	TGTGCCAGCAGTTACGGCCCCCGGGTAGACTATGGCTACACCTTC
TRBD2	TRBV7-2	TRBJ2-4	.	CASSPRAGDVAKNIQYF	TGTGCCAGCAGCCCCCGGGCGGGAGACGTAGCCAAAAACATTCAGTACTTC
TRBD1	TRBV4-2	TRBJ2-3	.	CASSRAGGTTDTQYF	TGTGCCAGCAGCCGGGCAGGGGGTACCACAGATACGCAGTATTTT
TRBD1	TRBV5-4	TRBJ2-1	.	CASSVQGQLGHNEQFF	TGTGCCAGCAGCGTACAGGGACAGCTGGGCCACAATGAGCAGTTCTTC
TRBD1	TRBV14	TRBJ1-5	.	CASSQDSGTGRHSNQPQHF	TGTGCCAGCAGCCAAGATTCCGGGACAGGGAGACATAGCAATCAGCCCCAGCATTTT
.	TRBV19	TRBJ2-3	few	CASSSRGSGGRGREDTQYF	TGTGCCAGTAGTAGCAGAGGGAGTGGGGGCCGGGGTCGAGAAGATACGCAGTATTTT
.	TRBV6-1	TRBJ1-4	.	CASSEQGGEKLFF	TGTGCCAGCAGTGAACAGGGCGGTGAAAAACTGTTTTTT
.	TRBV7-2	TRBJ1-3	.	CASSFTAGSGNTIYF	TGTGCCAGCAGCTTCACCGCAGGCTCTGGAAACACCATATATTTT
TRBD1	TRBV4-3	TRBJ2-5	.	CASSQGDRAQETQYF	TGCGCCAGCAGCCAAGGGGACAGGGCCCAAGAGACCCAGTACTTC
TRBD1	TRBV7-2	TRBJ2-7	.	CASSSRSLMTGAAYEQYF	TGTGCCAGCAGCTCCCGCTCCCTTATGACAGGGGCGGCCTACGAGCAGTACTTC
.	TRBV4-3	TRBJ2-1	.	CASSQRQGLPEKGEQFF	TGCGCCAGCAGCCAACGCCAGGGACTCCCGGAGAAAGGGGAGCAGTTCTTC
TRBD1	TRBV5-4	TRBJ2-1	.	CASSLDRGQGLYNEQFF	TGTGCCAGCAGCTTGGATAGGGGACAGGGGCTCTACAATGAGCAGTTCTTC
.	TRBV6-1	TRBJ1-5	.	CATSPPGRAQPQHF	TGTGCCACCTCTCCACCGGGGAGAGCTCAGCCCCAGCATTTT
.	TRBV6-6	TRBJ2-5	few	CASQSGQETQYF	TGTGCCAGCCAAAGCGGACAAGAGACCCAGTACTTC
TRBD1	TRBV10-3	TRBJ1-2	.	CATGQGYGYTF	TGTGCCACCGGACAGGGGTATGGCTACACCTTC
TRBD2	TRBV7-3	TRBJ2-7	.	CASSPGGSGGYEQYF	TGTGCCAGCAGCCCCGGAGGGAGCGGGGGTTACGAGCAGTACTTC
.	TRBV4-3	TRBJ1-6	.	CASSQNSDGKSPLHF	TGCGCCAGCAGCCAGAACAGTGACGGGAAATCACCCCTCCACTTT
TRBD1	TRBV27	TRBJ2-7	.	CASRGRTGGVSYEQYF	TGTGCCAGCAGGGGGCGGACAGGGGGCGTAAGCTACGAGCAGTACTTC
TRBD1	TRBV2	TRBJ2-1	.	CASTGDSNEQFF	TGTGCCAGCACTGGGGACAGCAATGAGCAGTTCTTC
.	TRBV21-1	TRBJ1-5	.	CASSPQGGEGNQPQHF	TGTGCCAGCAGCCCCCAGGGAGGGGAGGGTAATCAGCCCCAGCATTTT
.	TRBV6-1	TRBJ1-4	.	CASSEVRANEKLFF	TGTGCCAGCAGTGAAGTGCGGGCTAATGAAAAACTGTTTTTT
.	TRBV5-1	TRBJ2-1	.	CASSLGSSPSYNEQFF	TGCGCCAGCAGCTTAGGTAGCTCACCCTCCTACAATGAGCAGTTCTTC
.	TRBV4-2	TRBJ1-5	.	CASSPGNRNQPQHF	TGTGCCAGCAGTCCCGGGAACAGAAATCAGCCCCAGCATTTT